The sequence of this TCR beta chain was determined in a study of blood T cell repertoires in COVID-19. The germline gives CDR1 MDHEN, CDR2 SYDVKM. The CDR3 runs 14 residues. V dropped 3 bases and J dropped 4; count of bases not matched to a gene: 3. Here immunoSEQ multiplex PCR was the method, and the copy in TCRdb shows in-frame clones only, minus some. The table shows more than 250,000 clones, with around 88% occurring only once. This receptor was taken from a woman between 40 and 50 years old with acute COVID-19. Sequencing used PBMCs or T cells enriched from blood (not recorded which). This chain connects TRBV28 to TRBJ1-5; 7 nucleotides line up with TRBD1. CDR3 protein: CASSLGQRNQPQHF. Here the CDR3 DNA reads TGTGCCAGCAGTTTGGGACAGAGAAATCAGCCCCAGCATTTT.